What follows is one TCR beta chain and its context. Per the germline V gene, CDR1 is MNHEY and CDR2 is SVGEGT. The length of the CDR3 is 17 residues. V was clipped by 3 bases and J by 2 bases; unmatched bases: 10. This entry comes from a study of human T cells and chemical hapten exposure. Study summary: Donors were sensitized with 2% DPC on the upper inner arm. Each week of the roughly 24-week study, patients had diphenylcyclopropenone applied to the scalp.

Specified time point: pre-sensitization, week 0. Treatment reported: therapeutic diphenylcyclopropenone sensitization with weekly scalp DPC. Unfractionated whole blood yielded the extracted total RNA. TCRdb analysed the RACE reads with MiXCR anew, one entry per CDR3 protein. Counted here are under 60,000 distinct CDR3 sequences, 8.5% to 10% occurring once; the ten biggest clones make up 9.5% to 10%. This clonotype originated in a woman aged 30 to 39 with alopecia areata. Some clones in this sample may be carry-over from other donors' samples. J is TRBJ1-5 and V is TRBV6-2 or TRBV6-3; 7 bases line up with TRBD1. Specimen: whole blood, collected in connection with sensitization to the hapten diphenylcyclopropenone (DPC). CDR3 DNA: TGTGCCAGCAGTTATCCTATACAGGGGACAGGCAATCAGCCCCAGCATTTT. This codes for CASSYPIQGTGNQPQHF.